This TCR beta chain was sequenced for a study of cytomegalovirus exposure and HLA in healthy donors. Healthy people donating bone marrow made up the donors. On this clone: Its target is not known.

This CDR3 is built from 16 residues. Trimming at V came to 2 bases and at J to 7 bases, leaving 6 bases not matched to a gene. Looked up from germline, CDR1 is ENHRY and CDR2 is SYGVKD. The PCR ran on 60 Vbeta and 13 Jbeta primers. Here immunoSEQ multiplex PCR was the method, and the copy in TCRdb shows in-frame clones only, minus some. The table includes roughly 34,000 clones, roughly 84% detected once. Study-level points and caveats: In a later analysis, an Asian-associated ancestry cluster reportedly showed fewer N-insertions than the approximately 670-donor mean. As confirmed in vitro, a few CMV-associated chains were specific for CMV antigens. Excluded: some indistinguishable V segments such as TRBV6-2 and TRBV6-3.

The genes are TRBV10-3 and TRBJ1-5; 12 positions agree with TRBD1. Sample: PBMCs. This sequence originates from a woman younger than 30 in good health and CMV-seronegative. CDR3 DNA: TGTGCCATCAGTGAGAGGGGACAGGGGGCGGGACAGCCCCAGCATTTT. Translation: CAISERGQGAGQPQHF.